Listed below are T cell receptor beta chains from one sample, sequenced in a study of identical twins' blood T cells. TCRdb recomputed calls from the 5' RACE reads with MiXCR, one row per CDR3 protein. The sample includes roughly 380,000 distinct CDR3 sequences, around 30% of them seen just once. Sample: PBMCs. These receptors were collected from a woman between 18 and 55 years old in good health. CDR3s leave out the opening cysteine and the closing phenylalanine or tryptophan. The order of the fields is CDR3 protein, V gene.

ASSSRQGINYNEQF	TRBV7-2
SASVGQRAYNEQF	TRBV20-1
AGSFEGGTEAF	TRBV7-8
ASSLGRGDYAF	TRBV5-1
SVEDRDGYYGYT	TRBV29-1
ASHRELNTEAF	TRBV19
ASRTVGNQPQH	TRBV6-1
ASSLGEGRHQPQH	TRBV5-1
SVEWGGTDTQY	TRBV29-1
SAGQGAGGYT	TRBV20-1
ASSLQDRSYEQY	TRBV27
ASSLAAGGRTEAF	TRBV12-3/TRBV12-4
ASSSTQGGTEAF	TRBV5-1
ATSRGWGGTTNEKLF	TRBV15
ASRQSNYEQY	TRBV28
ASSQGTGLLDYGYT	TRBV18
ASSVVPGRHYGYT	TRBV9
SARDGQRGDNEQF	TRBV20-1
ASSFRDRGKEGYT	TRBV7-8
ASSLERGVFYEQY	TRBV7-8
ASSGAAHNNEQF	TRBV6-4
ASSQDWRDAYNEQF	TRBV4-3